This entry is about one TCR beta chain. The CDR3 covers 16 residues. Germline CDR1 reads SGHDN; CDR2 reads FVKESK. The V segment lost 1 base and the J segment 8 bases; nucleotides outside the gene matches: 11. These data come from a study of shared T cell receptors in the human thymus. Method: immunoSEQ multiplex PCR; TCRdb's copy keeps in-frame clones and lacks some. The data show over 650,000 clones, approximately 89% seen once. Separately, the same data were catalogued under a study of human thymus T cells.

The rearrangement uses TRBV14 and TRBJ2-4; the match to TRBD2 covers 7 bases. Sequences were obtained from thymocytes. The source is a boy under two years old with a congenital heart defect. CDR3 protein: CASSQGVAGHRYIQYF. The CDR3 region has the DNA TGTGCCAGCAGCCAAGGAGTAGCGGGTCATAGGTACATTCAGTACTTC.